This T cell receptor (beta chain) emerged from a study of T cell responses to AZD1222 COVID-19 vaccine. Broader study findings: Seropositive AZD1222 recipients at baseline numbered only 5 or 6.

The CDR3 has 16 residues. For this clone: Antigen specificity is unknown.

Method: immunoSEQ multiplex PCR; TCRdb's copy keeps in-frame clones and lacks some. The sample has over 65,000 clones, 92% seen once; the top ten hold roughly 7%. The genes are TRBV21-1 and TRBJ2-1; the D call of TRBD2 is as the table states it, not checked on the DNA. TRBV21-1 is an annotated pseudogene. The input for sequencing was peripheral blood, taken on day 0 of MenACWY control vaccination. The receptor was derived from an adult in good health. This chain's CDR3 is CASSKGAVAGNNEQFF. CDR3 DNA: TGTGCCAGCAGCAAAGGCGCGGTAGCGGGGAACAATGAGCAGTTCTTC.